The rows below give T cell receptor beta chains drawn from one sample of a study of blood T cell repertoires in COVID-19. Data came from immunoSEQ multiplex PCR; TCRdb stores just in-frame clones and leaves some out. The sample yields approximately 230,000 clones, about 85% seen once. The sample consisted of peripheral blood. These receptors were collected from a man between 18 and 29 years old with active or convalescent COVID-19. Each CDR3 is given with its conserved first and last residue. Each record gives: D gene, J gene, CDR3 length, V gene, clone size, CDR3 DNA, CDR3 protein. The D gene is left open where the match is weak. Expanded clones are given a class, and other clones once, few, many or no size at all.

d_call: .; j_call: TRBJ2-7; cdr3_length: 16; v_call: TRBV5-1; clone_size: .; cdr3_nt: TGCGCCAGCAGCTTGGGTGGAGGAGCGGTAGCCTACGAGCAGTACTTC; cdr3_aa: CASSLGGGAVAYEQYF
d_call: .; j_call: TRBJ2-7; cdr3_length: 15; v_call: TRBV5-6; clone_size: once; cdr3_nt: TGTGCCAGCAGCTTGTTTGGGATAGGGAGCTACGAGCAGTACTTC; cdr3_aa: CASSLFGIGSYEQYF
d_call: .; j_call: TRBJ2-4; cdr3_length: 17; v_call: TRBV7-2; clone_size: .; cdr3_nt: TGTGCCAGCAGCTTTCGCCCTGCGAGGGTAGCCAAAAACATTCAGTACTTC; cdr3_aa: CASSFRPARVAKNIQYF
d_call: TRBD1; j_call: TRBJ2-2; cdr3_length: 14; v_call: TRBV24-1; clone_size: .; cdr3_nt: TGTGCCACCAGTAGGACAGGGAACACCGGGGAGCTGTTTTTT; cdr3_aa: CATSRTGNTGELFF
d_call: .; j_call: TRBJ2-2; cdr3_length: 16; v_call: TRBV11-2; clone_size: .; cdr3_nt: TGTGCCAGCAGCACCCCCCCAGGGCTTAACACCGGGGAGCTGTTTTTT; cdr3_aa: CASSTPPGLNTGELFF
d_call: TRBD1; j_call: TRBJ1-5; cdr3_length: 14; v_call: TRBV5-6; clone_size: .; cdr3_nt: TGTGCCAGCAGCACCGGACAGGCGGGCCAGCCCCAGCATTTT; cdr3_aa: CASSTGQAGQPQHF
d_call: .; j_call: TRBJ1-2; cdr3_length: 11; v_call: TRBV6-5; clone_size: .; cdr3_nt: TGTGCCAGCAGTTCGGGGTATGGCTACACCTTC; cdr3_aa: CASSSGYGYTF
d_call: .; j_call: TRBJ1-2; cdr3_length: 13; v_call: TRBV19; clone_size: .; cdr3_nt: TGTGCCAGCCTATCCACGACAGGCTATGGCTACACCTTC; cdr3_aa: CASLSTTGYGYTF
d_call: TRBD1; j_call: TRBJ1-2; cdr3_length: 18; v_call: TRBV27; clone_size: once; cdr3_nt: TGTGCCAGCAGTTTATATCCGGGACAGGGAGAAAATCTCTATGGCTACACCTTC; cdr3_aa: CASSLYPGQGENLYGYTF
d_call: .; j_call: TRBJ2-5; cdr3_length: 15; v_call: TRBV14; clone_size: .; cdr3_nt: TGTGCCAGCAGCCAAGGAGGGTGGCACCAAGAGACCCAGTACTTC; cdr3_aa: CASSQGGWHQETQYF
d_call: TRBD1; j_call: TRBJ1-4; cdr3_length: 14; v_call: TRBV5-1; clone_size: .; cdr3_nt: TGCGCCAGCAGCGTAGACAGGGGGCTTGAAAAACTGTTTTTT; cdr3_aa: CASSVDRGLEKLFF
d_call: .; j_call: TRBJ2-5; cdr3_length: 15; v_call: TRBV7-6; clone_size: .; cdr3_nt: TGTGCCAGCAGCCCCTTAGTAGCAGACGGGAAGACCCAGTACTTC; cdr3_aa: CASSPLVADGKTQYF
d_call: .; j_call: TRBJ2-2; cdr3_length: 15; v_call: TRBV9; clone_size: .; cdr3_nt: TGTGCCAGCAGCGTAGCAATAGCAAACACCGGGGAGCTGTTTTTT; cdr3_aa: CASSVAIANTGELFF
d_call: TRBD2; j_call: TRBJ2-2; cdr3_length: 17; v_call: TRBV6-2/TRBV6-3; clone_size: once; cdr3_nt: TGTGCCAGCACCCCAAGGGCTAGCGGGAGTCGAACCGGGGAGCTGTTTTTT; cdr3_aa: CASTPRASGSRTGELFF
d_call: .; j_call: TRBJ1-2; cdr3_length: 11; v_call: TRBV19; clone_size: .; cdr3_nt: TGTGCCAGTAGTATAAGAGATGGCTACACCTTC; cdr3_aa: CASSIRDGYTF
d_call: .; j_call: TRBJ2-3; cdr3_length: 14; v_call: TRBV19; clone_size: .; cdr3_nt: TGTGCCAGTAGTATAGGGCTCGGGGCAGATACGCAGTATTTT; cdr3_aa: CASSIGLGADTQYF
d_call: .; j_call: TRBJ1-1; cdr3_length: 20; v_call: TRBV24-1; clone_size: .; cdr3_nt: TGTGCCACCAGTGATTTTGGTCAGGGAGGCTCGGGGCCCTTGAACACTGAAGCTTTCTTT; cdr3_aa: CATSDFGQGGSGPLNTEAFF
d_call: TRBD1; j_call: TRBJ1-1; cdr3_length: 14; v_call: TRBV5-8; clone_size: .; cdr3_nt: TGTGCCAGCAGCTTGGGACAGGGCAGTCCTGAAGCTTTCTTT; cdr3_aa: CASSLGQGSPEAFF
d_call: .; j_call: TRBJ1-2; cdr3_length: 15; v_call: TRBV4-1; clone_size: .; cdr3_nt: TGCGCCAGCAGCCAAGATACAGGGTCGGACTATGGCTACACCTTC; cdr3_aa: CASSQDTGSDYGYTF
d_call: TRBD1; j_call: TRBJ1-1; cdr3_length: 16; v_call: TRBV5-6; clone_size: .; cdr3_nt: TGTGCCAGCAGCTTGGTCGGCTGGGACAGGGAAACTGAAGCTTTCTTT; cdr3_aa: CASSLVGWDRETEAFF
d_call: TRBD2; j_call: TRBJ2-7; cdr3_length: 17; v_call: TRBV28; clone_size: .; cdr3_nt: TGTGCCAGCACCCGCCGGGGGGGGGTTTTAAGCTCCTACGAGCAGTACTTC; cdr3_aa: CASTRRGGVLSSYEQYF
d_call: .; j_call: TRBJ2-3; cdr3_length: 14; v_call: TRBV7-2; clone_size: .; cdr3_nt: TGTGCCAGCAGCTATGGACAAGGCACAGATACGCAGTATTTT; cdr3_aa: CASSYGQGTDTQYF
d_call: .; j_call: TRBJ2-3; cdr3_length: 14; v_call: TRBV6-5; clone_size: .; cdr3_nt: TGTGCCACCCTGGGGGGGCGGGGATCGGATACGCAGTATTTT; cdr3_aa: CATLGGRGSDTQYF
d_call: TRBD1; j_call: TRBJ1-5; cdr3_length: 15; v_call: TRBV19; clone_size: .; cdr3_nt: TGTGCCAGTAGGGGACAGGGTTCGGCTGTCCAGCCCCAGCATTTT; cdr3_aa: CASRGQGSAVQPQHF
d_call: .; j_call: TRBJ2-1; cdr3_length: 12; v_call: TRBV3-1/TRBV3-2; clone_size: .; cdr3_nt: TGTGCCAGCAGCCCTAGGACTACCCAGAAGTTCTTC; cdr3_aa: CASSPRTTQKFF
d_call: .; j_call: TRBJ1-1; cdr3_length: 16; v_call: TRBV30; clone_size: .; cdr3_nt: TGTGCCTGGAGTGTAAAGGGTAGGGGGGGCAACACTGAAGCTTTCTTT; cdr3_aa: CAWSVKGRGGNTEAFF
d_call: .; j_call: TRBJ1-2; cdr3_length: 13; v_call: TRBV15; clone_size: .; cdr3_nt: TGTGCCACCAGCAGCGGGGGGCCCTATGGCTACACCTTC; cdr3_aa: CATSSGGPYGYTF
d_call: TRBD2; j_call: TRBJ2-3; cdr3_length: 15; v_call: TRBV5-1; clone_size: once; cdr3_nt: TGCGCCAGCAGCCCCGGGACTAGCGGGAGGGACACGCAGTATTTT; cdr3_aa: CASSPGTSGRDTQYF
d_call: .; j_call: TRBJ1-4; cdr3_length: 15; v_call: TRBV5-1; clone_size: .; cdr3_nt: TGCGCCAGCAGCTCTGGACAGACAACTAATGAAAAACTGTTTTTT; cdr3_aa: CASSSGQTTNEKLFF
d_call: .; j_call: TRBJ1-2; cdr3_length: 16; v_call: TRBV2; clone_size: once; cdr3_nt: TGTGCCAGCAGTGAAGCGGAAGGCAGGGTGGGCTATGGCTACACCTTC; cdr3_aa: CASSEAEGRVGYGYTF
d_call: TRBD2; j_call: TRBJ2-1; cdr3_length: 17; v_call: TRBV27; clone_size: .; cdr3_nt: TGTGCCAGCAGTTTAGAAGCGGGCGGGAGGGCCCGGGGTGAGCAGTTCTTC; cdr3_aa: CASSLEAGGRARGEQFF
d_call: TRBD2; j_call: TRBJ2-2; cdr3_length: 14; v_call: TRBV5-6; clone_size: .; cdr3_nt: TGTGCCAGCAGCTCGGGACTAGCGACCGGGGAGCTGTTTTTT; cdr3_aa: CASSSGLATGELFF
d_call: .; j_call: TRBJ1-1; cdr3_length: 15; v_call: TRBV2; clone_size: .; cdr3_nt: TGTGCCAGCATCCGACCCCACCCTCGGGACACTGAAGCTTTCTTT; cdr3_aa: CASIRPHPRDTEAFF
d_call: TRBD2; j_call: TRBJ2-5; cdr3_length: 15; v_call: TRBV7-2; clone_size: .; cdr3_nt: TGTGCCAGCAGCTTACTAGCGGGGGACCAAGAGACCCAGTACTTC; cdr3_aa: CASSLLAGDQETQYF
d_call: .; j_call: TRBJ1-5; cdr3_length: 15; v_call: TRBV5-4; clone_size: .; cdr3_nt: TGTGCCACTCAACAGGGCCTCTTAAGCAATCAGCCCCAGCATTTT; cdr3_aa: CATQQGLLSNQPQHF
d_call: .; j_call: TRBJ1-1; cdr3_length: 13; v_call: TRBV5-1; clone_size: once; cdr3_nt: TGCGCCAGCAGCTTCCTGTCCGACACTGAAGCTTTCTTT; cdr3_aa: CASSFLSDTEAFF
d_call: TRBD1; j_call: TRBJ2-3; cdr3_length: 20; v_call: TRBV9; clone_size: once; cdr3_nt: TGTGCCAGCAGCGTAGCTGGACAGGGCCTACGAAGTGCTAGCACAGATACGCAGTATTTT; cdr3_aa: CASSVAGQGLRSASTDTQYF
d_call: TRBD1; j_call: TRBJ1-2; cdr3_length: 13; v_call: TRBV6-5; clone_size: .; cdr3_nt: TGTGCCAGCAGCACGGACAGGACCAAGTTCTACACCTTC; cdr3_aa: CASSTDRTKFYTF
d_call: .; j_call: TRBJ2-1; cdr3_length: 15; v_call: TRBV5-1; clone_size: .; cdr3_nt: TGCGCCAGCAGCTTGAGGGCAGGGTCCTTCAATGAGCAGTTCTTC; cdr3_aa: CASSLRAGSFNEQFF
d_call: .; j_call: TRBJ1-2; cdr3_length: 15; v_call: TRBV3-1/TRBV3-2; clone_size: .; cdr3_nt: TGTGCCAGCAGCCAAGAATCCCGACAGTCCTATGGCTACACCTTC; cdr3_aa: CASSQESRQSYGYTF
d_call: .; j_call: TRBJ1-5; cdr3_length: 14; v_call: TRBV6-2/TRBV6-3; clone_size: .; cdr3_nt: TGTGCCAGCAGTATCTGGAGTGCGAATCAGCCCCAGCATTTT; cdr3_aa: CASSIWSANQPQHF
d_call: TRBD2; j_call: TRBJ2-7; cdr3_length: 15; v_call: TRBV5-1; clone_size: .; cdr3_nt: TGCGCCAGCAGGGAGATGGGCAGCGGGATTTACGAGCAGTACTTC; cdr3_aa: CASREMGSGIYEQYF
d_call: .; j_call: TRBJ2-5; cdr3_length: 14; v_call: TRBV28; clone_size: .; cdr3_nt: TGTGCCAGCAGGCCTACTACCGGGACAAAGACCCAGTACTTC; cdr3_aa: CASRPTTGTKTQYF
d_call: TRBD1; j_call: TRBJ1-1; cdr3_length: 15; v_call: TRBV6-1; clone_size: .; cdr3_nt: TGTGCCAGCAGGGAGACAGGGTTGGTGAACACTGAAGCTTTCTTT; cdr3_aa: CASRETGLVNTEAFF
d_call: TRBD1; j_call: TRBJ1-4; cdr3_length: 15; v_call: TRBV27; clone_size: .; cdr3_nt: TGTGCCAGCAGACCACAGGGGGTTTGGGGTGAAAAACTGTTTTTT; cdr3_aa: CASRPQGVWGEKLFF
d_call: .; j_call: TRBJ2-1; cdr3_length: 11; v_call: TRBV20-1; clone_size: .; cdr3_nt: TGCAGTGCTAATACCATAGCTGAGCAGTTCTTC; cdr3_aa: CSANTIAEQFF
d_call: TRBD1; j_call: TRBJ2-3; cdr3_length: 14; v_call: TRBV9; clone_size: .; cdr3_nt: TGTGCCAGCAGCGGGGACAGGGATACAGATACGCAGTATTTT; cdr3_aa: CASSGDRDTDTQYF
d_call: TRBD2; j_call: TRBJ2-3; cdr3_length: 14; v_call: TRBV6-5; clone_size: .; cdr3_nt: TGTGCCAGCAGTTACTCCGGGGGGGAGGATACGCAGTATTTT; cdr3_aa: CASSYSGGEDTQYF
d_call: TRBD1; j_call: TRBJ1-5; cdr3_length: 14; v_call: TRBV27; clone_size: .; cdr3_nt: TGTGCCAGCAGTTTCGGACAGGGGGACCAGCCCCAGCATTTT; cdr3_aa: CASSFGQGDQPQHF
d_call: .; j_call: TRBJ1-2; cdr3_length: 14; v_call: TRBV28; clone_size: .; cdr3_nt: TGTGCCAGCACCCTCTCCAGGCCAGGAGGAGGCTACACCTTC; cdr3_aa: CASTLSRPGGGYTF
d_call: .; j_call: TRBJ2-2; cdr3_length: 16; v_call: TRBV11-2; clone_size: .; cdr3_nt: TGTGCCAGCAGCTTAGTTGCCGGGAGAGGCACCGGGGAGCTGTTTTTT; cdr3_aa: CASSLVAGRGTGELFF
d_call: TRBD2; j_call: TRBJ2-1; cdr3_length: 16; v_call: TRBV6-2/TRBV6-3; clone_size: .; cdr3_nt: TGTGCCAGCAGTCTCCGCCCGGCTAGCGGGAGCGATGAGCAGTTCTTC; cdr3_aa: CASSLRPASGSDEQFF
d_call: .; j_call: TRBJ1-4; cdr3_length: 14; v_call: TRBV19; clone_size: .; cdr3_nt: TGTGCCAGTCATACCCCGGCAACTAATGAAAAACTGTTTTTT; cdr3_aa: CASHTPATNEKLFF
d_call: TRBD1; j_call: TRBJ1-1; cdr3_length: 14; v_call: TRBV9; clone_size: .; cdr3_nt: TGTGCCAGCAGCGTGGGGGACAGGAACACTGAAGCTTTCTTT; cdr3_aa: CASSVGDRNTEAFF
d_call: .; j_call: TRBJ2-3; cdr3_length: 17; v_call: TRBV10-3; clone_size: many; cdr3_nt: TGTGCCATCAGTGAGTCGATACAGGCTCCTCCGACAGATACGCAGTATTTT; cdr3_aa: CAISESIQAPPTDTQYF